Sequencing of this TCR beta chain was carried out in a study of blood T cells in healthy people across ages. The ends lost 1 base at V and 6 bases at J; junction bases unmatched: 6. The CDR3 length is 15 residues. Germline-derived CDR1 and CDR2 are DFQATT and SNEGSKA (reference sequence). Study-wide results and limits: Naive CD4+ cells and diversity were both higher in long-lived donors than in aged donors.

Comment on this clonotype: Its specificity is unknown.

The use of a sample-barcoded 5' primer and a J-beta primer mix characterized a second PCR of about 7 to 12 cycles. TCRdb reprocessed the 5' RACE reads via MiXCR and lists one record per CDR3 protein. Of about 670,000 distinct CDR3 sequences in the sample, over 40% were seen once. This sequence was found in a woman of 80 years or more in good health. Input material: blood. This chain uses TRBV20-1 with TRBJ2-4; 10 bases match TRBD2. The CDR3 here is CSARAPASGRNIQYF. As DNA, the CDR3 is TGCAGTGCTAGAGCCCCGGCTAGCGGGAGAAACATTCAGTACTTC.